The 26 T cell receptor beta chains reported below all come from one sample, sequenced in a study of cytotoxic CD8 clonotypes in ibrutinib-treated CLL. Measured with immunoSEQ multiplex PCR; TCRdb has only the in-frame clones, and not every one. The top ten clones hold around 6.3% of a sample with approximately 340,000 clones, around 66% of them seen once. The sample here was PBMCs, taken after 36 months of ibrutinib treatment. These receptors originate from a human donor with chronic lymphocytic leukemia.

V usage is TRBV9 and J usage is TRBJ2-1, with a weak D call TRBD2 (6 bases). The length of the CDR3 is 12 residues. Trimming stripped 4 bases from V and 15 bases from J, with 17 bases between. In germline, CDR1 is SGDLS, CDR2 YYNGEE. In nucleotides, the CDR3 is TGTGCCAGCAGCCCCCGTAGCGGTAGTCGGTTCTTC. It is translated as CASSPRSGSRFF.

The chain couples TRBV9 to TRBJ2-3; a weak D match, TRBD2 (6 bases). The CDR3 totals 13 residues. The germline V gene has CDR1 SGDLS and CDR2 YYNGEE. Trimming took 6 bases from V and 4 from J, leaving 12 bases between them. The CDR3 is CASNRDFSDTQYF. Written as DNA, the CDR3 is TGTGCCAGCAATCGGGACTTTTCAGATACGCAGTATTTT.

This clone was seen more than once but under ten times. The rearrangement uses TRBV5-4 and TRBJ2-7; D may be TRBD1 (5 bases). The CDR3 has 16 amino acids. Germline-derived CDR1 and CDR2 are SGHNT and YYREEE (reference sequence). The ends were cut back, 1 base at V and 1 base at J, with 15 bases in the middle. The CDR3 DNA reads TGTGCCAGCAGCTTGAATGTACAGGTAGGGTCCTACGAGCAGTACTTC. Its protein product is CASSLNVQVGSYEQYF.

The chain carries TRBV28 and TRBJ2-2; the D is unclear. The CDR3 runs to 14 residues. V lost 1 base, J lost 6 bases, and 9 bases lay in between. Germline V gene data show CDR1 as MDHEN and CDR2 as SYDVKM. The CDR3, as DNA: TGTGCCAGCAGTTTATTCCCGAATCCCGGGGAGCTGTTTTTT. Translation gives CASSLFPNPGELFF.

The rearrangement links TRBV11-2 to TRBJ2-7; no clear D gene. CDR1 SGHAT and CDR2 FQNNGV come from the germline V gene. The CDR3 has 13 amino acids. Trimming pared 0 bases from V and 9 bases from J, leaving 12 bases between. The CDR3 nucleotides are TGTGCCAGCAGCTTAGATCGACTCCCGCCGCAGTACTTC. Translation: CASSLDRLPPQYF.

The rearrangement joins TRBV5-6 to TRBJ1-4; D is unresolved. Trimming took off 0 bases at V and 10 bases at J, with 10 bases between the two ends. The CDR3 spans 13 residues. Germline-derived CDR1 and CDR2 are SGHDT and YYEEEE. The CDR3 DNA is TGTGCCAGCAGCTTGGGGCTTCTTGGAAAACTGTTTTTT. It yields the protein CASSLGLLGKLFF.

This chain joins TRBV5-1 and TRBJ2-3, with D possibly matching TRBD2 (6 bases). V lost 6 bases and J lost 5, with 10 bases in between. CDR3 length equals 12 residues. Germline V gene lookup returns CDR1 SGHRS and CDR2 YFSETQ. The CDR3, as DNA: TGCGCCAGCATCGGGGAGGAAGATACGCAGTATTTT. The encoded protein is CASIGEEDTQYF.

The genes are TRBV19 and TRBJ2-7; TRBD1 matches 7 bases. The V segment lost 6 bases and the J segment 2 bases; nucleotides outside the gene matches: 10. In germline, CDR1 is LNHDA, CDR2 SQIVND (reference sequence). The CDR3 covers 15 residues. The CDR3, as DNA: TGTGCCAGTAGCCCCGGGACAGTACTAACCTACGAGCAGTACTTC. Protein: CASSPGTVLTYEQYF.

The rearrangement uses TRBV5-6 and TRBJ2-4; possibly TRBD1 or TRBD2 for D (5 bases each). CDR1 is SGHDT, CDR2 YYEEEE, per germline. The CDR3 is 14 residues long. V was shortened by 4 bases and J by 6 bases, with 14 bases between the two germline ends. CDR3 in DNA: TGTGCCAGCAGCCCGGGACCTGGGAGAAACATTCAGTACTTC. Translating it yields CASSPGPGRNIQYF.

The chain's CDR3 is CASSPEQGFGTDTQYF. Written as DNA, the CDR3 is TGTGCCAGCAGCCCGGAACAGGGGTTCGGCACAGATACGCAGTATTTT. The J gene is TRBJ2-3, the V gene TRBV9; 7 nucleotides align to TRBD1. V shed 4 bases, J shed 1 base, and the junction held 9 bases outside the gene matches. CDR3 length equals 16 residues. Germline CDR1 is SGDLS and CDR2 is YYNGEE. Using reference TRBV9 and TRBJ2-3 for the parts outside the CDR3, the full variable domain is DSGVTQTPKHLITATGQRVTLRCSPRSGDLSVYWYQQSLDQGLQFLIQYYNGEERAKGNILERFSAQQFPDLHSELNLSSLELGDSALYFCASSPEQGFGTDTQYFGPGTRLTVL.

The chain recombines TRBV6-5 with TRBJ1-1; 9 bases line up with TRBD1. V shed 2 bases and J 1 base; nucleotides not matched to a gene: 5. There are 16 residues in the CDR3. The germline CDR1 and CDR2 sequences are MNHEY and SVGAGI. CDR3 sequence (DNA): TGTGCCAGCAGTTACCACAGGGGGCGCGGGAACACTGAAGCTTTCTTT. Protein sequence: CASSYHRGRGNTEAFF.

The rearrangement links TRBV7-2 to TRBJ1-2, with 7 bases lining up with TRBD1. The CDR3 extends over 16 amino acids. V lost 1 base and J lost 4; bases outside the gene matches: 9. Germline lookup yields CDR1 SGHTA and CDR2 FQGNSA. The CDR3 protein is CASSLVEGAWIYGYTF. The CDR3, as DNA: TGTGCCAGCAGCTTAGTAGAGGGGGCCTGGATCTATGGCTACACCTTC.

V usage is TRBV6-6 and J usage is TRBJ1-4, with no clear D. Between the trimmed V and J ends, which lost 6 bases and 4 bases, there was a span of 12 bases. From germline, CDR1 is MNHNY and CDR2 SVGAGI (reference sequence). This CDR3 comprises 14 residues. Here the CDR3 reads CASSLRVGNEKLFF. The DNA of the CDR3 is TGTGCCAGCAGCCTTAGGGTGGGTAATGAAAAACTGTTTTTT.

V usage is TRBV7-8 and J usage is TRBJ2-5, with D hard to call. The CDR3 runs 12 residues. Germline lookup yields CDR1 SGHVS and CDR2 FQNEAQ. V lost 5 bases and J 5 bases, leaving 9 bases between the germline ends. The CDR3 region has the DNA TGTGCCAGCAGCCCCCTCCAGGAGACCCAGTACTTC. Translated: CASSPLQETQYF.

This clone was seen a handful of times. The V call is TRBV20-1, the J call TRBJ1-1; no clear D. CDR1 DFQATT and CDR2 SNEGSKA come from the germline V gene (reference sequence). The CDR3 is 11 residues long. Trimming took 3 bases from V and 1 from J, leaving 3 bases between them. CDR3: CSASENTEAFF. The CDR3 DNA follows: TGCAGTGCTAGCGAGAACACTGAAGCTTTCTTT.

The V gene is TRBV29-1, the J gene TRBJ2-1; unclear D gene. This CDR3 is built from 12 residues. V gave up 6 bases and J gave up 0 bases, with 6 bases separating them. In germline, CDR1 is SQVTM, CDR2 ANQGSEA. In DNA form, the CDR3 reads TGCAGCGTAGAAAGCTCCTACAATGAGCAGTTCTTC. Protein sequence: CSVESSYNEQFF.

The chain joins TRBV7-9 to TRBJ2-7; D tentatively fits TRBD1 or TRBD2 (7 bases each). This CDR3 region has 14 residues. V lost 2 bases, J lost 3 bases, and 11 bases lay in between. Germline V CDR1 and CDR2: SEHNR, FQNEAQ (reference sequence). CDR3 sequence reads: CASSLSRGGYEQYF. The CDR3 DNA follows: TGTGCCAGCAGCTTAAGCAGGGGGGGCTACGAGCAGTACTTC.

The genes are TRBV4-1 and TRBJ1-5; D remains unclear. Germline CDR1 MGHRA, CDR2 YSYEKL. The CDR3 contains 15 residues. With 4 bases removed from V and 0 bases from J, the gap between germline ends came to 10 bases. The CDR3 here is CASSPTGVSNQPQHF. CDR3 sequence (DNA): TGCGCCAGCAGCCCCACCGGGGTTAGCAATCAGCCCCAGCATTTT.

This clone was seen only a few times. The rearrangement joins TRBV12-5 to TRBJ1-5; unclear D gene. V dropped 5 bases and J dropped 0 bases, with 11 bases sitting between them. The germline CDR1 and CDR2 sequences are LGHNT and FRNRAP. The CDR3 is made up of 15 amino acids. CDR3 coding DNA: TGTGCTAGTGGTCCAGGTTCGGGTAGCAATCAGCCCCAGCATTTT. Protein: CASGPGSGSNQPQHF. Using reference TRBV12-5 and TRBJ1-5 for the parts outside the CDR3, the full variable domain is DARVTQTPRHKVTEMGQEVTMRCQPILGHNTVFWYRQTMMQGLELLAYFRNRAPLDDSGMPKDRFSAEMPDATLATLKIQPSEPRDSAVYFCASGPGSGSNQPQHFGDGTRLSIL.

J is TRBJ2-7 and V is TRBV15, with 7 bases matching TRBD1. The germline gives CDR1 LNHNV, CDR2 YYDKDF (reference sequence). V trimming: 6 bases; J trimming: 6 bases; junction bases outside the gene matches: 11. The CDR3 covers 14 residues. In nucleotides, the CDR3 is TGTGCCACCAGTCGTCCGGGACAGTCAGCCGAGCAGTACTTC. Its translation is CATSRPGQSAEQYF. Looking up the rest from reference TRBV15 and TRBJ2-7 gives the full variable domain: DAMVIQNPRYQVTQFGKPVTLSCSQTLNHNVMYWYQQKSSQAPKLLFHYYDKDFNNEADTPDNFQSRRPNTSFCFLDIRSPGLGDTAMYLCATSRPGQSAEQYFGPGTRLTVT.

The J gene is TRBJ1-5, the V gene TRBV4-3; D ambiguous. The CDR3 totals 17 residues. V lost 0 bases, J lost 1 base, and 13 bases lay in between. Germline V lookup: CDR1 LGHNA, CDR2 YSLEER. The CDR3, as DNA: TGCGCCAGCAGCCAAGAGAGGTGGGCAATCAGCAATCAGCCCCAGCATTTT. Translating gives CASSQERWAISNQPQHF.

This clone was picked up one time. The chain links TRBV21-1 to TRBJ2-7; the table's TRBD1 call for D was not verified on the DNA. TRBV21-1 represents a pseudogene. The CDR3 has 18 residues. CDR3 amino acids: CASGVGGVFTEPHYEQYF. In nucleotides, the CDR3 is TGTGCCAGCGGCGTTGGGGGCGTCTTTACAGAGCCACACTACGAGCAGTACTTC.

This clone has a handful of counts. This chain links TRBV6-6 with TRBJ2-7; perhaps D is TRBD1 or TRBD2 (6 bases each). This CDR3 is built from 12 residues. Trimming cost V 4 bases and J 6 bases, with 10 bases left between them. Germline-derived CDR1 and CDR2 are MNHNY and SVGAGI (reference sequence). This CDR3 reads CASSFGGREQYF. For the CDR3, the DNA is TGTGCCAGCAGTTTCGGGGGCCGCGAGCAGTACTTC.

J is TRBJ2-6 and V is TRBV7-6; maybe TRBD1 (6 bases). Trimming removed 3 bases from V and 4 bases from J, with 10 bases in between. This CDR3 is 15 amino acids long. CDR1 SGHVS and CDR2 FNYEAQ come from the germline V gene. The CDR3 nucleotides read TGTGCCAGCAGCTTCGGACAGCGAGGGGCCAACGTCCTGACTTTC. It encodes CASSFGQRGANVLTF.

Only a few counts were recorded for this clone. Germline is not matched at one junction end, which may reflect a read error. The chain recombines TRBV7-8 with TRBJ1-1; unclear D gene. This CDR3 contains 12 residues. Per germline, CDR1 SGHVS and CDR2 FQNEAQ. CDR3 sequence: CASSLGFSEAFF. As DNA, the CDR3 is TGTGCCAGCAGTTTAGGGTTCTCTGAAGCTTTCTTT.

The V and J genes are TRBV7-2 and TRBJ2-1; the match to TRBD1 covers 7 bases. The ends lost 5 bases at V and 7 bases at J; junction bases unmatched: 5. Germline V gene data show CDR1 as SGHTA and CDR2 as FQGNSA. The CDR3 runs to 13 residues. The DNA of the CDR3 is TGTGCCAGCAGCCTCGACAGGGTGAATGAGCAGTTCTTC. This codes for CASSLDRVNEQFF. Based on the CDR3 plus reference TRBV7-2 and TRBJ2-1, the full variable domain is GAGVSQSPSNKVTEKGKDVELRCDPISGHTALYWYRQSLGQGLEFLIYFQGNSAPDKSGLPSDRFSAERTGGSVSTLTIQRTQQEDSAVYLCASSLDRVNEQFFGPGTRLTVL.